Listed below are T cell receptor beta chains from one sample, sequenced in a study of vaccination and CD4 T cells after COVID-19. Their recognized antigens are unknown. Via MiXCR, TCRdb re-called the PCR reads, giving one row per CDR3 protein. The repertoire includes around 14,000 distinct CDR3 sequences, less than 65% of them detected once, and around 8% sits in the top ten. The sample was CD4+ T cells from blood, cultured in vitro, taken before SARS-CoV-2 vaccination. These TCRs come from a human donor who had recovered from COVID-19. Each CDR3 is given with its conserved first and last residue. Each record gives: clone size, J gene, V gene, D gene, CDR3 DNA, CDR3 protein. The D gene is left open where the match is weak. Only some rows state a clone size, as once, few, many or a class for expanded clones.

NA TRBJ1-1 TRBV7-9 NA TGTGCCAGCAGCTTAACTGGTCAACGACCACCTAACACTGAAGCTTTCTTT CASSLTGQRPPNTEAFF
few TRBJ1-1 TRBV6-2/TRBV6-3 TRBD1 TGTGCCAGCAGTAACCCGGGACAGGGGATGACTTTT CASSNPGQGMTF
NA TRBJ1-1 TRBV7-2 NA TGTGCCAGCAGCCTGCTTGCGGTGAACACTGAAGCTTTCTTT CASSLLAVNTEAFF
NA TRBJ1-1 TRBV29-1 TRBD1 TGCAGCGTGCAGGGGGCGAAGCTCGCTGAAGCTTTCTTT CSVQGAKLAEAFF
medium-sized TRBJ1-2 TRBV10-3 NA TGTGCCATCAGTGAGGCCGGACACAACCTGGGGGGCAACTATGGCTACACCTTC CAISEAGHNLGGNYGYTF
NA TRBJ1-2 TRBV5-6 NA TGTGCCAGCAGCTTGGGTGTAGGGGGTGGCTACACCTTC CASSLGVGGGYTF
NA TRBJ1-1 TRBV6-1 TRBD1 TGTGCCAGCAGTACGAGGGGGCGGGGGACTGAAGCTTTCTTT CASSTRGRGTEAFF
NA TRBJ2-2 TRBV24-1 NA TGTGCCACCAGTGATTTTGCCGGGGAGCTGTTTTTT CATSDFAGELFF
NA TRBJ2-5 TRBV7-7 NA TGTGCCAGCAGCCTGGTTGGGGGCGTGGAGGAGACCCAGTACTTC CASSLVGGVEETQYF
NA TRBJ2-5 TRBV20-1 NA TGCAGTGCCGGACAGTCCCAAGAGACCCAGTACTTC CSAGQSQETQYF
NA TRBJ1-4 TRBV12-3/TRBV12-4 TRBD1 TGTGCCAGCACCCGGGACAGCCGACGGGAAAAACTGTTTTTT CASTRDSRREKLFF
once TRBJ2-1 TRBV7-2 TRBD2 TGTGCCAGCAGCCCGGCGGGAGGGGGCTACAATGAGCAGTTCTTC CASSPAGGGYNEQFF
NA TRBJ2-7 TRBV5-1 NA TGCGCCAGCAGCTTGGCAGGGAACTCCTACGAGCAGTACTTC CASSLAGNSYEQYF
NA TRBJ2-4 TRBV28 NA TGTGCCAGCAGTTCTGGACAGACCTTGGACATTCAGTACTTC CASSSGQTLDIQYF
NA TRBJ2-2 TRBV7-2 TRBD2 TGTGCCAGCAGCTTAGTGGGACTAGGCACCGGGGAGCTGTTTTTT CASSLVGLGTGELFF
NA TRBJ2-3 TRBV24-1 TRBD2 TGTGCCACCAGTGATCCTGGACTAGCTCGCACAGATACGCAGTATTTT CATSDPGLARTDTQYF
few TRBJ1-6 TRBV7-9 TRBD1 TGTGCCAGCAGCTTGAACAGGGGGGATTCACCCCTCCACTTT CASSLNRGDSPLHF
few TRBJ2-6 TRBV20-1 TRBD2 TGCAGTGCTAAGCTAGCGGGAGCTGGGGCCAACGTCCTGACTTTC CSAKLAGAGANVLTF
NA TRBJ1-6 TRBV27 TRBD1 TGTGCCAGCGCGGACAGGGGATACTCACCCCTCCACTTT CASADRGYSPLHF
NA TRBJ1-5 TRBV6-2/TRBV6-3 NA TGTGCCAGCAGTTACTCGAATACCCATCAGCCCCAGCATTTT CASSYSNTHQPQHF
NA TRBJ1-5 TRBV7-6 NA TGTGCCAGCAGCTTAGGGACCGATCAGCCCCAGCATTTT CASSLGTDQPQHF
NA TRBJ1-3 TRBV20-1 TRBD1 TGCAGTGCTAGAGATATGAGACAGGGGTCTGGAAACACCATATATTTT CSARDMRQGSGNTIYF
few TRBJ2-3 TRBV20-1 TRBD2 TGCAGTGCTAAACTAGCGTCTAGCACAGATACGCAGTATTTT CSAKLASSTDTQYF
NA TRBJ2-3 TRBV18 TRBD2 TGTGCCAGCTCAGGGACTAGCGGATACACAGATACGCAGTATTTT CASSGTSGYTDTQYF
NA TRBJ1-1 TRBV19 NA TGTGCCAGTAGTCGGGGGCGAATGAGGACTGAAGCTTTCTTT CASSRGRMRTEAFF
NA TRBJ1-2 TRBV6-2/TRBV6-3 TRBD1 TGTGCCAGCAGACAGGGGGCCTGGGGCTACACCTTC CASRQGAWGYTF